This entry lists 7 T cell receptor beta chains sequenced from one sample in a study of early stage breast cancer tumors. TCRdb's table, derived via immunoSEQ multiplex PCR, lists solely in-frame clones and lacks some. The sample holds more than 55,000 clones, approximately 84% seen once. Material: blood. These receptors were collected from a person in their 40s with breast cancer.

The chain has TRBV7-2 and TRBJ1-2; 8 bases match TRBD1. The CDR3 is 15 residues long. The V gene's germline CDR1 is SGHTA and CDR2 FQGNSA. J gave up 4 bases and V 6 bases, and 10 bases lay outside the gene matches. This chain's CDR3 is CASRFLTGAGYGYTF. DNA of the CDR3: TGTGCCAGCAGATTCTTGACAGGGGCTGGCTATGGCTACACCTTC.

The chain employs TRBV6-5 and TRBJ1-1; 8 bases fit TRBD1. Germline V lookup: CDR1 MNHEY, CDR2 SVGAGI. The junction had 3 bases not matched to a gene; V was cut back by 2 bases and J by 4 bases. There are 14 residues in the CDR3. The CDR3 nucleotides read TGTGCCAGCAGTTACCAAGGACAGGGCACTGAAGCTTTCTTT. Translating gives CASSYQGQGTEAFF.

The gene calls are TRBV5-4 and TRBJ2-2, with no clear D. CDR3 length: 14 amino acids. The V gene's germline CDR1 is SGHNT and CDR2 YYREEE (reference sequence). V dropped 1 base and J dropped 2 bases, with 6 bases sitting between them. Here the CDR3 reads CASSLMPNTGELFF. CDR3 DNA: TGTGCCAGCAGCTTGATGCCTAACACCGGGGAGCTGTTTTTT.

This chain uses TRBV6-1 with TRBJ1-4; possibly TRBD1 for D (5 bases). Trimming stripped 7 bases from V and 8 bases from J, with 17 bases between. Germline-derived CDR1 and CDR2 are MNHNS and SASEGT. This CDR3 comprises 14 residues. CDR3 in amino acids: CASISGTRREKLFF. The CDR3 DNA reads TGTGCCAGCATCTCAGGGACCCGGCGGGAAAAACTGTTTTTT.

This chain joins TRBV6-1 and TRBJ1-2, with 9 nucleotides matching TRBD1. The V segment lost 0 bases and the J segment 7 bases; nucleotides outside the gene matches: 3. This CDR3 contains 14 residues. The germline V gene encodes CDR1 MNHNS and CDR2 SASEGT. The CDR3 nucleotides read TGTGCCAGCAGTGAAGCCACAGGGGGCGGTGGCTACACCTTC. Amino acid sequence: CASSEATGGGGYTF.

The chain has TRBV6-1 and TRBJ2-3; TRBD1 is a possible D gene (5 bases). CDR1 is MNHNS and CDR2 is SASEGT in the germline V gene. The CDR3 spans 14 residues. Trimming took off 7 bases at V and 2 bases at J, with 13 bases between the two ends. The CDR3 DNA sequence: TGTGCCAGCACTGGCGCCAGGGTCACAGATACGCAGTATTTT. Translating gives CASTGARVTDTQYF.

This sequence joins TRBV28 and TRBJ2-5; D is unclear. V was shortened by 6 bases and J by 1 base, with 6 bases between the two germline ends. The CDR3 covers 12 residues. Germline V gene sequence: CDR1 MDHEN, CDR2 SYDVKM. The chain's CDR3 is CASSPIQETQYF. DNA for the CDR3: TGTGCCAGCAGCCCCATCCAAGAGACCCAGTACTTC.